This is a list of T cell receptor beta chains from one sample in a study of blood T cells in healthy people across ages. TCRdb independently ran MiXCR on the 5' RACE reads; one entry per CDR3 protein. This table has more than 650,000 distinct CDR3 sequences, 22% appearing once. Sequencing was performed on blood. The source is a man in his 70s in good health. The CDR3 runs from the conserved cysteine through the conserved F or W. Each record gives: CDR3 protein, V gene, J gene.

cdr3_aa: CASSLVANTNTEAFF
v_call: TRBV5-1
j_call: TRBJ1-1

cdr3_aa: CASSESSGNYGYTF
v_call: TRBV10-2
j_call: TRBJ1-2

cdr3_aa: CASSLGTIGNTIYF
v_call: TRBV7-2
j_call: TRBJ1-3

cdr3_aa: CAIGPRTSYPDTQYF
v_call: TRBV10-3
j_call: TRBJ2-3

cdr3_aa: CSARGPSTDTQYF
v_call: TRBV20-1
j_call: TRBJ2-3

cdr3_aa: CASSDWTFGEKLFF
v_call: TRBV6-1
j_call: TRBJ1-4

cdr3_aa: CASSWGLAGGRGGELFF
v_call: TRBV12-3/TRBV12-4
j_call: TRBJ2-2

cdr3_aa: CASSVMASSYNEQFF
v_call: TRBV6-1
j_call: TRBJ2-1

cdr3_aa: CASFGRTSSSYTF
v_call: TRBV6-5
j_call: TRBJ1-2

cdr3_aa: CASSRLPPGLASNEQFF
v_call: TRBV3-1
j_call: .

cdr3_aa: CASSEGTGFGNEKLFF
v_call: TRBV7-2
j_call: TRBJ1-4

cdr3_aa: CASRSQGYAEAFF
v_call: TRBV7-8
j_call: TRBJ1-1

cdr3_aa: CASSLGQPNSGNTIYF
v_call: TRBV7-9
j_call: TRBJ1-3

cdr3_aa: CASRVGAGELFF
v_call: TRBV5-1
j_call: TRBJ2-2

cdr3_aa: CASRQQLAGTDTQYF
v_call: TRBV7-2
j_call: TRBJ2-3

cdr3_aa: CASSFPGGAGDTQYF
v_call: TRBV28
j_call: TRBJ2-3

cdr3_aa: CASSLAGAGLYNEQFF
v_call: TRBV7-2
j_call: .